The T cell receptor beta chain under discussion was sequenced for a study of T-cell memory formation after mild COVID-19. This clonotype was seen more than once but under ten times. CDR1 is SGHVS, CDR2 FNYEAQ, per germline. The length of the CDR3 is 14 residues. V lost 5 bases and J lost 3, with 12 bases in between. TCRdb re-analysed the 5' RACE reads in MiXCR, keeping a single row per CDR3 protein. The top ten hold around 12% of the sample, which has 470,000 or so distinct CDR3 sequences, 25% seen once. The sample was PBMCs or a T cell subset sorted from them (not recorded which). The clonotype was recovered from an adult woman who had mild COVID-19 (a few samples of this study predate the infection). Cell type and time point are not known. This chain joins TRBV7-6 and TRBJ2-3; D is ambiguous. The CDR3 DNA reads TGTGCCAGCAGCCACCCCATAGGGACAGATACGCAGTATTTT. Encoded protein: CASSHPIGTDTQYF.